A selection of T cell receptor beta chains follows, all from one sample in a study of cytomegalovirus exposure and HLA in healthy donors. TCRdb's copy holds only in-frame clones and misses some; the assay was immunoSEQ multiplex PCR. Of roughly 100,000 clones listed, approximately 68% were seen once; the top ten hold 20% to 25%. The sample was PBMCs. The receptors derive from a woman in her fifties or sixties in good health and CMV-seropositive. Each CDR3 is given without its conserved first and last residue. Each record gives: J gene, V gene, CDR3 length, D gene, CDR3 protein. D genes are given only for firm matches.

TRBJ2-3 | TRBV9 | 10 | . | ASSSDTDTQY
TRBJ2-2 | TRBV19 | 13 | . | ASTPGSANTGELF
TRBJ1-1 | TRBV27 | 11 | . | ASSLGRSAEAF
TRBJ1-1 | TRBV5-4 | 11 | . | ASSTGSGTEAF
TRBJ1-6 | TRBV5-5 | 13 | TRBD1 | ASRRTGTYNSPLH
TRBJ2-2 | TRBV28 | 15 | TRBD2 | ASRGLAGGFGTGELF
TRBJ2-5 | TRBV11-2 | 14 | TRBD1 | ASSTPPDRATKTQY
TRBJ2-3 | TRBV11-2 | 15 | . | ASSLVGSSFSTDTQY
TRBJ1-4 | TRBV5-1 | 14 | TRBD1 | ASSPGPGQGNEKLF
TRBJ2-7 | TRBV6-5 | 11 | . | ASSQHRGGEQY
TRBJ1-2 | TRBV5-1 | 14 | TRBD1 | ASSLGAGTGAYGYT
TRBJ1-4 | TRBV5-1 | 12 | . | ASSRVIDDEKLF
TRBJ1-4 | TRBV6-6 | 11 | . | ASSYSGLEKLF
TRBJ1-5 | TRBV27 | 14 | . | ANPLGVDICNQPQH
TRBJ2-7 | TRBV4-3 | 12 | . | ASSHGRGAYEQY
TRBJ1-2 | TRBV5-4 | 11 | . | ASSLEQSYGYT
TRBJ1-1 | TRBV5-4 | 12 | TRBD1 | ASSVGQDSTEAF
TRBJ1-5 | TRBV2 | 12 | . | ASSAEDSVKPQH
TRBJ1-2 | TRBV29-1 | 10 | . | STSTELYGYT
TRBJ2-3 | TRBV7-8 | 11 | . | ASSSFSTDTQY
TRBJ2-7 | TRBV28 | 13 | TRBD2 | ASSVTTSGGYEQY
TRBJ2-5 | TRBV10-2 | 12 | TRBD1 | ASRPRDRVETQY
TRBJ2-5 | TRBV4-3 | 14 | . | ASSQDGVRNQETQY
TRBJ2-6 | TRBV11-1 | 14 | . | ASSVRQDSGANVLT
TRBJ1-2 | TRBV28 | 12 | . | ASSNLGQSYGYT
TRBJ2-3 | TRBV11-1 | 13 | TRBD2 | ASSFGTSGGDTQY
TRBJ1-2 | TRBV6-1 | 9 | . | ASRYRAGYT
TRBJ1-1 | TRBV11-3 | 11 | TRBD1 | ASRDRGGTEAF
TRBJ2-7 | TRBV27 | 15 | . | ASSRQVPAAASYEQY
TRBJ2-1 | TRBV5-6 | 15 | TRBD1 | ASSTSPGQGAWNEQF
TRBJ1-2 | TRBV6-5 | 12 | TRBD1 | ASSESQGKGGYT
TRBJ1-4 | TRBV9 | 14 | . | ASSVGVSATNEKLF
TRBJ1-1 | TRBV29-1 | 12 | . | SVAAGGGYTEAF
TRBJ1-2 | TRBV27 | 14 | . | ASSFTNVGGGYGYT
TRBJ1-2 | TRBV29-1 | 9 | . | SVRTNYGYT
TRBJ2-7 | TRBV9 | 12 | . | ASSVGTDSYEQY
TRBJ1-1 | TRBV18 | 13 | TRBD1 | ASSPRGAMNTEAF
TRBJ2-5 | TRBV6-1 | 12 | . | ASSEVTSPETQY
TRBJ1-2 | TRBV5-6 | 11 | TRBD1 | ASSRQGGYGYT
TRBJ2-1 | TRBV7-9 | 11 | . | ASSPDRQNEQF
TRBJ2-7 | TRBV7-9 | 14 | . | ASSGGRTGTRDEQY
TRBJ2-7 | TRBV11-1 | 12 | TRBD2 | ASSPGEGSYEQY
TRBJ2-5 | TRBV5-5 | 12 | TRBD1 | ASSSGQGGGTQY
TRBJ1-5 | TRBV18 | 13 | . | ASSPGRVENQPQH
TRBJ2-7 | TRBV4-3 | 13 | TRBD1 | ASSPGTGFSYEQY
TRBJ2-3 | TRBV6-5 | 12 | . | ASSQGHSTDTQY
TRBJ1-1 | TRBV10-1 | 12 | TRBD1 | AGKQGPGATEAF
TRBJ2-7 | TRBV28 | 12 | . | ASSYGQSSYEQY
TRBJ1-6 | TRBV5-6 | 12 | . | ASSLGQINSPLH
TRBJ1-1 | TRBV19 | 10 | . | ASRSRGAEAF
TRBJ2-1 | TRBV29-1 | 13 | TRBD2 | SVEVLAGANNEQF
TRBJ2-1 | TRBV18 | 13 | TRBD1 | ASSPRQGTFNEQF
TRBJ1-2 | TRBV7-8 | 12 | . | ASSLAGREEGYT
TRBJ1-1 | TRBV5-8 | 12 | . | ASSLAGTNTEAF
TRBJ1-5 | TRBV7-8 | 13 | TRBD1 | ASSWNRGRDQPQH